The present T cell receptor beta chain was sequenced within a study of CD8+CD57+ T cells in acquired aplastic anemia. Genomic DNA, serving as template, underwent TCR beta VDJ and CDR3 profiling. Via MiXCR, TCRdb re-called the reads, giving one row per CDR3 protein. The sample comprises 35,000 to 45,000 distinct CDR3 sequences, around 67% of which are singletons, and less than 25% rests with the top ten. Germline values: CDR1 WNHNN, CDR2 SYGVQD (reference sequence). Trimming stripped 4 bases from V and 2 bases from J, with 15 bases between. The CDR3 has 15 amino acids. This TCR came from a human donor in good health, serving as a control. V is TRBV10-1 and J is TRBJ2-7; the D gene is possibly TRBD1 (6 bases). Sequenced: sorted CD4+, CD8+, or CD8+CD57+ T cells (not recorded which) from PBMCs. The CDR3 loop is CASSAQGPVAYEQYF. CDR3 DNA: TGCGCCAGCAGTGCACAGGGACCCGTAGCCTACGAGCAGTACTTC.